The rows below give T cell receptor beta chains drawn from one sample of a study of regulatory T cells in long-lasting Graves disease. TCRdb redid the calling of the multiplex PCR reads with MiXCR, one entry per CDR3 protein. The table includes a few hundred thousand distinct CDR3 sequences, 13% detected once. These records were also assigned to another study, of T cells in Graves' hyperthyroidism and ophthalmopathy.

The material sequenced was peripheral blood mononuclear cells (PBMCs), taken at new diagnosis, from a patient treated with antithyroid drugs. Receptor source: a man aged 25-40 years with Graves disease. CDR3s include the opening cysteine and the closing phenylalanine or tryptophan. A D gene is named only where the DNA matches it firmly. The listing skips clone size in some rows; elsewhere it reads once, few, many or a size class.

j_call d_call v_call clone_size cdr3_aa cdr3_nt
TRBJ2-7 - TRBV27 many CASSFEGGSYEQYF TGTGCCAGCAGTTTTGAGGGAGGCTCCTACGAGCAGTACTTC
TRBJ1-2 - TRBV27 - CASARDQNYGYTF TGTGCCTCGGCACGGGACCAAAACTATGGCTACACCTTC
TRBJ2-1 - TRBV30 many CAWRAARTGDNEQFF TGTGCCTGGAGAGCGGCGCGGACTGGCGACAATGAGCAGTTCTTC
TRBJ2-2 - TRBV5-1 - CASSRAPPGQRNTGELFF TGCGCCAGCAGCCGCGCACCCCCCGGACAGAGGAACACCGGGGAGCTGTTTTTT
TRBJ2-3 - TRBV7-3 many CASSLSAASSSTDTQYF TGTGCCAGCAGCTTAAGTGCGGCTAGCAGCAGCACAGATACGCAGTATTTT
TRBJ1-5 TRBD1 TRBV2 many CASSQQGVSSNQPQHF TGTGCCAGCAGTCAGCAGGGGGTTTCAAGCAATCAGCCCCAGCATTTT
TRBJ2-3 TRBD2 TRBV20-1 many CSARGTSGRAIPPDTQYF TGCAGTGCTAGAGGGACTAGCGGGAGGGCCATTCCCCCAGATACGCAGTATTTT
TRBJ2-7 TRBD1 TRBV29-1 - CSVTGDLYEQYF TGCAGCGTAACAGGGGACCTCTACGAGCAGTACTTC
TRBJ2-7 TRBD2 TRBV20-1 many CSVSGTVHEQYF TGCAGTGTAAGCGGGACCGTCCACGAGCAGTACTTC
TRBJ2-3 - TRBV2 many CASSSGPRDTQYF TGTGCCAGCAGTTCAGGACCCAGAGATACGCAGTATTTT